What follows are 20 T cell receptor beta chains derived from one specimen sequenced in a study of shared clonotypes between healthy human individuals. Cells designated naive CD8 were CD45RO-negative and were positively selected for CCR7, with terminally differentiated effector memory CD45RA+ cells excluded. Here immunoSEQ multiplex PCR was the method, and the copy in TCRdb shows in-frame clones only, minus some. The table lists around 2.1 million clones, just over 90% of them singletons. The sample was naive CD8+ T cells from PBMCs. Every receptor here comes from a man aged 18 to 29 in good health. Some clones in this sample may be carry-over from other donors' samples.

The rearrangement joins TRBV27 to TRBJ1-2; 9 bases agree with TRBD1. This CDR3 region has 15 residues. Germline CDR1 MNHEY, CDR2 SMNVEV (reference sequence). With V trimmed by 2 bases and J by 8 bases, 9 bases remained unmatched. For the CDR3, the DNA is TGTGCCAGCAGTTTAATGGTGGGACAGGGAGGCGGCTACACCTTC. Encoded protein: CASSLMVGQGGGYTF.

This chain joins TRBV10-3 and TRBJ1-2; D is unresolved. The V end lost 0 bases, the J end lost 2 bases, and 4 bases lay between the germline ends. The CDR3 length is 13 residues. CDR1 ENHRY and CDR2 SYGVKD come from the germline V gene. CDR3 loop: CAISESRNYGYTF. As DNA, the CDR3 is TGTGCCATCAGTGAGTCCCGCAACTATGGCTACACCTTC.

The rearrangement joins TRBV9 to TRBJ2-2; no firm D call. The CDR3 consists of 15 residues. CDR1 and CDR2 from the germline V gene are SGDLS and YYNGEE. The V end lost 0 bases, the J end lost 1 base, and 7 bases lay between the germline ends. CDR3 residues: CASSVEWRNTGELFF. DNA of the CDR3: TGTGCCAGCAGCGTAGAGTGGCGGAACACCGGGGAGCTGTTTTTT.

The chain combines TRBV28 with TRBJ2-5; 7 nucleotides align to TRBD2. Per germline, CDR1 MDHEN and CDR2 SYDVKM. Losses at the gene ends were 3 bases for V and 13 bases for J; bases not matched to a gene: 8. The CDR3 consists of 12 residues. CDR3 in DNA: TGTGCCAGCAGTTTTGCGGGAGCGACTCTGTACTTC. Translation gives CASSFAGATLYF.

The chain carries TRBV14 and TRBJ2-5, with 9 bases identical to TRBD1. CDR1 is SGHDN, CDR2 FVKESK, per germline. V lost 0 bases and J lost 4; bases outside the gene matches: 9. This CDR3 has 17 amino acids. CDR3 sequence reads: CASSQDLGQGLGETQYF. The CDR3, as DNA: TGTGCCAGCAGCCAAGATTTAGGACAGGGGTTGGGAGAGACCCAGTACTTC.

This chain joins TRBV19 and TRBJ1-1, with D possibly being TRBD1 (5 bases). Trimming cost V 3 bases and J 8 bases, with 16 bases left between them. Germline CDR1 LNHDA, CDR2 SQIVND (reference sequence). CDR3 length: 14 residues. This CDR3 is CASSINWLEGEAFF. The DNA for the CDR3 is TGTGCCAGTAGTATCAATTGGCTAGAGGGGGAAGCTTTCTTT.

V is TRBV7-9 and J is TRBJ1-2; 8 bases align to TRBD1. Per germline, CDR1 SEHNR and CDR2 FQNEAQ (reference sequence). V shed 7 bases and J 2 bases; nucleotides not matched to a gene: 3. The CDR3 sequence is 13 residues long. The CDR3, as DNA: TGTGCCAGCACAGGGGGCCTCAACTATGGCTACACCTTC. Its translation: CASTGGLNYGYTF. The full variable domain, completed using reference TRBV7-9 and TRBJ1-2, is DTGVSQNPRHKITKRGQNVTFRCDPISEHNRLYWYRQTLGQGPEFLTYFQNEAQLEKSRLLSDRFSAERPKGSFSTLEIQRTEQGDSAMYLCASTGGLNYGYTFGSGTRLTVV.

This clone appeared a single time. Distinct nucleotide sequences in the sample also encode this CDR3. The chain carries TRBV19 and TRBJ1-1; D is undetermined. The V end was cut by 5 bases, the J end by 6 bases, with 7 bases between. The CDR3 is made up of 11 amino acids. Germline loops: CDR1 LNHDA, CDR2 SQIVND (reference sequence). The CDR3: CASSVGSEAFF. CDR3 DNA: TGTGCCAGTAGTGTCGGGTCTGAAGCTTTCTTT.

The chain has TRBV10-3 and TRBJ2-5; D could derive from TRBD1 or TRBD2 (5 bases each). CDR1 and CDR2 (germline): ENHRY, SYGVKD. This CDR3 has 15 amino acids. V was shortened by 5 bases and J by 0 bases, with 13 bases between the two germline ends. For the CDR3, the DNA is TGTGCCATCAGTAAGGGACCCTCGTACCAAGAGACCCAGTACTTC. Translated: CAISKGPSYQETQYF.

The gene calls are TRBV19 and TRBJ1-1, with D unclear. With 3 bases removed from V and 1 base from J, the gap between germline ends came to 9 bases. This CDR3 region has 14 residues. The germline CDR1 and CDR2 sequences are LNHDA and SQIVND (reference sequence). The CDR3 loop reads CASSMGGRNTEAFF. The CDR3, as DNA: TGTGCCAGTAGTATGGGAGGGCGGAACACTGAAGCTTTCTTT.

The chain combines TRBV28 with TRBJ2-5; 10 bases are a match to TRBD1. Germline V gene data show CDR1 as MDHEN and CDR2 as SYDVKM. The CDR3 runs 14 residues. Trimming cost V 8 bases and J 5 bases; bases outside gene matches: 8. The DNA for the CDR3 is TGTGCCAGCTGGGGACAGGGGCGCCCGGAGACCCAGTACTTC. This sequence encodes CASWGQGRPETQYF.

The V and J genes are TRBV6-4 and TRBJ2-7; 7 bases fit TRBD1. The CDR3 length is 15 residues. The J segment lost 5 bases and the V segment lost 5 bases, leaving 12 bases of the junction unmatched. Germline V gene sequence: CDR1 MRHNA, CDR2 SNTAGT. The CDR3 region has the DNA TGTGCCAGCAGTAGCATTTCCGGGACAGCCGACGAGCAGTACTTC. This encodes CASSSISGTADEQYF.

The V gene is TRBV11-2, the J gene TRBJ1-1; no firm D call. The CDR3 is made up of 11 amino acids. Germline-derived CDR1 and CDR2 are SGHAT and FQNNGV. V was shortened by 5 bases and J by 5 bases, with 6 bases between the two germline ends. This CDR3 reads CASSQRTEAFF. The CDR3 region has the DNA TGTGCCAGCAGCCAAAGGACTGAAGCTTTCTTT.

This clone occurred once. The chain carries TRBV12-5 and TRBJ2-1; either TRBD1 or TRBD2 may supply D (7 bases each). Trimming took 5 bases from V and 8 from J, leaving 19 bases between them. Germline assignment: CDR1 LGHNT and CDR2 FRNRAP. The CDR3 consists of 15 residues. CDR3 amino acids: CASGPGEGAMHEQFF. In nucleotides, the CDR3 is TGTGCTAGTGGTCCCGGGGAGGGGGCTATGCATGAGCAGTTCTTC.

The chain couples TRBV7-3 to TRBJ2-5, with 8 bases identical to TRBD2. The CDR3 sequence is 15 residues long. J lost 5 bases, V lost 5 bases, and 10 bases had no gene match. Germline CDR1 and CDR2: SGHTA and FQGTGA. DNA of the CDR3: TGTGCCAGCAGCGTATACGGACTAGCCGGGGAGACCCAGTACTTC. Its translation is CASSVYGLAGETQYF.

In its sample, this clone was seen once. V and J are TRBV4-3 and TRBJ1-5; unclear D gene. V was cut by 4 bases and J by 0 bases, with 10 bases left in between. Germline V CDR1 and CDR2: LGHNA, YSLEER. This CDR3 comprises 15 residues. CDR3 DNA sequence: TGCGCCAGCAGCCGAAGCAGACATAGCAATCAGCCCCAGCATTTT. It translates to CASSRSRHSNQPQHF.

The chain couples TRBV7-8 to TRBJ2-5; TRBD2 is a possible D gene (5 bases). Trimming pared 1 base from V and 5 bases from J, leaving 14 bases between. Germline CDR1 reads SGHVS; CDR2 reads FQNEAQ. The CDR3 is 15 residues long. The DNA for the CDR3 is TGTGCCAGCAGCTTAGTGAGAGGGCTTGGGGAGACCCAGTACTTC. Protein product: CASSLVRGLGETQYF.

This clone was seen once. The rearrangement joins TRBV29-1 to TRBJ2-7; 8 nucleotides align to TRBD1. After removal of 6 bases from V and 2 bases from J, the junction contained 12 bases not matched to a gene. The CDR3 totals 15 residues. Germline-derived CDR1 and CDR2 are SQVTM and ANQGSEA. The CDR3 protein is CSVIITGGLTYEQYF. The CDR3 nucleotides are TGCAGCGTAATTATAACAGGGGGTCTAACCTACGAGCAGTACTTC.

The rearrangement uses TRBV27 and TRBJ1-5; D possibly corresponds to TRBD1 (5 bases). The CDR3 totals 15 residues. V lost 2 bases, J lost 1 base, and 9 bases lay in between. Germline CDR1 MNHEY, CDR2 SMNVEV (reference sequence). CDR3 residues: CASSLTGWSNQPQHF. CDR3 sequence (DNA): TGTGCCAGCAGTTTAACAGGATGGAGCAATCAGCCCCAGCATTTT.

This rearrangement joins TRBV27 to TRBJ2-7; D gene unclear. The CDR3 covers 14 residues. Germline V gives CDR1 MNHEY, CDR2 SMNVEV (reference sequence). The V gene lost 4 bases and the J gene lost 0 bases, with 10 bases spanning the gap. The CDR3 sequence: CASSYRLSSYEQYF. Here the CDR3 DNA reads TGTGCCAGCAGTTATCGATTAAGCTCCTACGAGCAGTACTTC.